This T cell receptor beta chain derives from a study of blood T cell repertoires in COVID-19. Study-level background: Samples representing acute and convalescent COVID-19 were sourced from the United States, Italy and Spain. In each case, the material was cDNA or gDNA derived from T cells, B-cell-depleted T cells, or PBMCs.

This CDR3 has 14 amino acids. V dropped 6 bases and J dropped 2 bases, with 17 bases sitting between them. Germline V gene lookup returns CDR1 SQVTM and CDR2 ANQGSEA. In the original processing: Reference gene primer amplification in the assay estimated nucleated cell counts. Using immunoSEQ multiplex PCR, the repertoire was profiled, and TCRdb retains in-frame clones only, with some absent. That table gives V, J and clone size, and the DNA gave D and trimming. The table lists about 100,000 clones, over 75% of them singletons, with 7.4% in the top ten. The receptor's source is a man aged 30-40 years in a cohort sampled during active COVID-19. The source material was peripheral blood. V and J are TRBV29-1 and TRBJ2-7; D may be TRBD1 (6 bases). CDR3 coding DNA: TGCAGCGTGTTGAGCCGGGACACGACCTACGAGCAGTACTTC. Residues: CSVLSRDTTYEQYF.